What follows is one T cell receptor (beta chain) and its context. Antigen: not known. These data belong to a study of cytomegalovirus exposure and HLA in healthy donors. Findings and caveats of the study: Previously analyzed data showed that most TCR beta V segments were productive at a frequency of about 90% or about 30%. It is likely that the observed cluster of highly shared sequence variants was a sequencing artifact. A later analysis linked a missense DCLRE1C variant to TCR beta V- and J-gene trimming.

The CDR3 has 14 amino acids. Trimming took off 7 bases at V and 0 bases at J, with 10 bases between the two ends. Germline CDR1 and CDR2: SNHLY and FYNNEI. Healthy bone marrow donors made up the cohort. The PCR contained 60 Vbeta and 13 Jbeta primers. Measured with immunoSEQ multiplex PCR; TCRdb has only the in-frame clones, and not every one. The sample has about 200,000 clones; over 60% are singletons. Sequenced: PBMCs. This clonotype was sampled from a male donor in good health and CMV-seronegative. V and J are TRBV2 and TRBJ1-3; D is unresolved. CDR3 sequence (DNA): TGTGCCAGCACGAACAGAATCTCTGGAAACACCATATATTTT. Encoded protein: CASTNRISGNTIYF.